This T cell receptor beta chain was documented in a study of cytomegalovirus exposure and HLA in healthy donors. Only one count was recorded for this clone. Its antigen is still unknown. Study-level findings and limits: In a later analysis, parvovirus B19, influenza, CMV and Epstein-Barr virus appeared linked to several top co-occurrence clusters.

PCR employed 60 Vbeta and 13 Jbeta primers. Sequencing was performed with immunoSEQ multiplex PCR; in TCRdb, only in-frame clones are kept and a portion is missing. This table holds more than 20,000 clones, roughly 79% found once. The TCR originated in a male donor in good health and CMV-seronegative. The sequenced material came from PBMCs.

The CDR3 DNA reads TGTGCCAGCAGCTCGGACAGAGCCTACAATGAGCAGTTCTTC. Residues: CASSSDRAYNEQFF. The chain carries TRBV11-3 and TRBJ2-1, with D tentatively TRBD1 (6 bases). The V gene lost 4 bases and the J gene lost 2 bases, with 9 bases spanning the gap. Germline V lookup: CDR1 SGHNT, CDR2 YENEEA. The CDR3 runs to 14 residues.